This TCR beta chain is from a study of T cell changes during pregnancy in multiple sclerosis. Only in-frame clones appear in the TCRdb table, and some are missing; sequencing was by immunoSEQ multiplex PCR. Of tens of thousands of clones in the sample, over 80% were seen once. The CDR3 totals 16 residues. The germline V gene encodes CDR1 SGHNT and CDR2 YENEEA. Trimming cost V 0 bases and J 6 bases, with 14 bases left between them. The V gene is TRBV11-3, the J gene TRBJ2-2; perhaps TRBD2 as D (5 bases). The TCR was taken from a female donor with multiple sclerosis, enrolled in a pregnancy study. The input for sequencing was CD4+ T cells from peripheral blood mononuclear cells, taken in the second trimester of pregnancy. The CDR3 DNA follows: TGTGCCAGCAGCTTAGACCCACCTGGAGGACCCGGGGAGCTGTTTTTT. Translation gives CASSLDPPGGPGELFF.